This record covers a single TCR beta chain. This specimen belongs to a study of glioma-infiltrating T cells after dendritic cell vaccination. TCRdb's table, derived via immunoSEQ multiplex PCR, lists solely in-frame clones and lacks some. Among about 73,000 clones listed, over 75% were seen once. This CDR3 has 14 residues. The V gene end was trimmed by 6 bases and the J gene end by 9 bases; junction bases not matched to a gene: 12. Germline CDR1 and CDR2: MNHNY and SVGAGI (reference sequence). Source: blood, taken before dendritic cell vaccination. This receptor was identified in a human donor with glioblastoma. This chain links TRBV6-6 with TRBJ2-5; 8 bases match TRBD1. The CDR3 here is CASRTGQEAGAQYF. The DNA for the CDR3 is TGTGCCAGCAGGACGGGACAGGAGGCCGGGGCCCAGTACTTC.